One T cell receptor beta chain is described in this entry. These data originate in a study of T cell changes during pregnancy in multiple sclerosis. The data were produced by immunoSEQ multiplex PCR, yet TCRdb's version contains in-frame clones alone and is incomplete. The sample yields some 46,000 clones, more than 85% seen once. Trimming at V came to 5 bases and at J to 0 bases, leaving 12 bases not matched to a gene. Germline values: CDR1 SGHTS, CDR2 YDEGEE. The CDR3 is 17 residues long. The input for sequencing was peripheral blood, taken in the third trimester of pregnancy. The sequence derives from a female donor with multiple sclerosis, enrolled in a pregnancy study. The chain has TRBV5-8 and TRBJ2-3; 7 nucleotides align to TRBD1. The CDR3 DNA is TGTGCCAGCAGTTATGCCGGGGACAGAATTAGCACAGATACGCAGTATTTT. It translates to CASSYAGDRISTDTQYF.